Listed here are 18 T cell receptor beta chains from one sample, sequenced in a study of blood T cell repertoires in COVID-19. Using immunoSEQ multiplex PCR, the repertoire was profiled, and TCRdb retains in-frame clones only, with some absent. Altogether about 210,000 clones are present, 70% to 90% being singletons, with the ten largest covering under 4.5%. Sequencing was carried out using PBMCs or T cells enriched from blood (not recorded which). The receptors come from a man aged 25-40 years with acute COVID-19.

The chain recombines TRBV2 with TRBJ1-6; TRBD1 aligns across 9 bases. The germline V gene has CDR1 SNHLY and CDR2 FYNNEI. Unmatched junction bases numbered 10, after V lost 2 bases and J lost 14 bases. This CDR3 contains 15 residues. The CDR3 coding sequence is TGTGCCAGCAGTGAACTGGGACAGGGATTTATTACCCTCCACTTT. Its protein product is CASSELGQGFITLHF.

This chain uses TRBV9 with TRBJ2-3; 10 bases are shared with TRBD2. Germline CDR1 reads SGDLS; CDR2 reads YYNGEE. The ends lost 2 bases at V and 2 bases at J; junction bases unmatched: 2. CDR3 size: 15 residues. The CDR3 DNA follows: TGTGCCAGCAGCGTCGGGACTAGCGTCACAGATACGCAGTATTTT. It encodes CASSVGTSVTDTQYF.

A single count supports this clone. CDR3 coding DNA: TGTGCCAGCAGTGAAGCTTATAGCACAGATACGCAGTATTTT. Protein sequence: CASSEAYSTDTQYF. The chain has TRBV6-1 and TRBJ2-3; no clear D. The V and J ends lost 0 bases and 0 bases respectively, with 4 bases between them. CDR1 MNHNS and CDR2 SASEGT come from the germline V gene. The CDR3 contains 14 residues.

The chain couples TRBV28 to TRBJ1-1, with TRBD1 matching 10 bases. The CDR3 totals 14 residues. Germline V CDR1 and CDR2: MDHEN, SYDVKM. V shed 6 bases and J 3 bases; nucleotides not matched to a gene: 4. For the CDR3, the DNA is TGTGCCAGCAGCCTCGGGACAGGGGACACTGAAGCTTTCTTT. It translates to CASSLGTGDTEAFF.

Concerning this clone itself: Other nucleotide sequences from this sample produce the same CDR3. The V call is TRBV9, the J call TRBJ2-3; a weak D match, TRBD2 (5 bases). The CDR3 has 15 residues. CDR1 is SGDLS and CDR2 is YYNGEE in the germline V gene. The germline V and J ends were trimmed by 0 bases and 1 base, with 9 bases remaining between them. CDR3 DNA: TGTGCCAGCAGCGTAGGAGGAGGAGGCACAGATACGCAGTATTTT. Protein sequence: CASSVGGGGTDTQYF.

This clone came up a few times. This sequence joins TRBV6-5 and TRBJ1-1, with TRBD1 identical over 7 bases. Germline-derived CDR1 and CDR2 are MNHEY and SVGAGI. V was pared by 0 bases and J by 1 base, with 2 bases of the junction left unmatched. The CDR3 runs to 15 residues. The CDR3 loop reads CASSYSYRGNTEAFF. In nucleotides, the CDR3 is TGTGCCAGCAGTTACTCCTACAGGGGGAACACTGAAGCTTTCTTT.

This chain uses TRBV2 with TRBJ1-1; D remains ambiguous. CDR1 and CDR2 (germline): SNHLY, FYNNEI. V was trimmed by 6 bases and J by 0 bases, leaving 8 bases between them. This CDR3 region has 13 residues. CDR3 coding DNA: TGTGCCAGCAGGAAAAACATGAACACTGAAGCTTTCTTT. Translation: CASRKNMNTEAFF.

This clone occurred a few times. The chain couples TRBV4-2 to TRBJ1-1; 8 nucleotides match TRBD1. The germline V gene encodes CDR1 LGHNA and CDR2 YNFKEQ. The CDR3 loop spans 16 amino acids. V lost 1 base, J lost 4 bases, and 8 bases stayed unmatched. The CDR3 sequence: CASSQGDRGAGTEAFF. CDR3 DNA sequence: TGTGCCAGCAGCCAAGGCGACAGGGGAGCGGGCACTGAAGCTTTCTTT.

The V gene is TRBV6-1, the J gene TRBJ2-3; 8 bases fit TRBD2. Germline values: CDR1 MNHNS, CDR2 SASEGT. The CDR3 runs to 16 residues. Germline trimming cut 3 bases from V and 2 bases from J; bases unmatched to any gene: 7. The CDR3: CASSERRGGVTDTQYF. DNA for the CDR3: TGTGCCAGCAGTGAGCGTCGGGGGGGGGTCACAGATACGCAGTATTTT.

V gene TRBV29-1 combines with J gene TRBJ1-1, with a tentative D call TRBD1 (5 bases). V lost 1 base, J lost 4 bases, and 7 bases lay in between. The CDR3 has 12 residues. Germline V CDR1 and CDR2: SQVTM, ANQGSEA. The CDR3, as DNA: TGCAGCGTTGAAGGGGGCGGCACTGAAGCTTTCTTT. This translates into CSVEGGGTEAFF. Full variable domain (outside the CDR3, taken from reference TRBV29-1 and TRBJ1-1): SAVISQKPSRDICQRGTSLTIQCQVDSQVTMMFWYRQQPGQSLTLIATANQGSEATYESGFVIDKFPISRPNLTFSTLTVSNMSPEDSSIYLCSVEGGGTEAFFGQGTRLTVV.

The chain uses TRBV10-3 and TRBJ2-5; 10 bases align to TRBD1. The trim removed 6 bases at V and 4 bases at J, leaving 5 bases unmatched. The length of the CDR3 is 14 residues. The germline CDR1 and CDR2 sequences are ENHRY and SYGVKD. CDR3 sequence (DNA): TGTGCCATCAGACCCGGGACAGGGGCAGAGACCCAGTACTTC. Its protein is CAIRPGTGAETQYF.

This clone has more than one count but fewer than ten. The chain couples TRBV7-9 to TRBJ2-2; 10 bases map to TRBD1. The CDR3 totals 14 residues. Germline values: CDR1 SEHNR, CDR2 FQNEAQ (reference sequence). V shed 8 bases and J 6 bases; nucleotides not matched to a gene: 6. CDR3: CASPGTGEPGELFF. DNA for the CDR3: TGTGCCAGCCCTGGGACAGGGGAACCCGGGGAGCTGTTTTTT.

The chain is built from TRBV6-7 and TRBJ1-3; TRBD1 matches 9 bases. TRBV6-7 is known as an ORF, though its function is uncertain. The V and J ends lost 6 bases and 2 bases, in that order; junction bases with no gene match: 2. This CDR3 region has 14 residues. The CDR3 DNA sequence: TGTGCCAGCAGAACAGGGGGCCCTGGAAACACCATATATTTT. It specifies CASRTGGPGNTIYF.

V and J are TRBV27 and TRBJ2-1; D uncertain. Between the trimmed V and J ends, which lost 2 bases and 0 bases, there was a span of 11 bases. Germline CDR1 reads MNHEY; CDR2 reads SMNVEV (reference sequence). This CDR3 is 16 amino acids long. DNA for the CDR3: TGTGCCAGCAGTTTAAACGGTATCTACTCCTACAATGAGCAGTTCTTC. It is translated as CASSLNGIYSYNEQFF.

This chain links TRBV28 with TRBJ1-4, with a tentative D call TRBD1 (5 bases). The V end was cut by 6 bases, the J end by 6 bases, with 14 bases between. Germline loops: CDR1 MDHEN, CDR2 SYDVKM. The CDR3 contains 14 residues. The CDR3 DNA reads TGTGCCAGCAGCCCAATGGGAGGGGATGAAAAACTGTTTTTT. It yields the protein CASSPMGGDEKLFF.

The V and J genes are TRBV5-4 and TRBJ2-3; D not certain. V lost 2 bases and J 0 bases, leaving 4 bases between the germline ends. The CDR3 extends over 13 amino acids. Germline V gene sequence: CDR1 SGHNT, CDR2 YYREEE (reference sequence). The CDR3 coding sequence is TGTGCCAGCAGCTTTCTCAGCACAGATACGCAGTATTTT. Translation: CASSFLSTDTQYF.

This clone was found a few times. This chain connects TRBV15 to TRBJ2-3; 7 nucleotides line up with TRBD1. J was trimmed by 3 bases and V by 1 base; bases with no gene match: 7. Looked up from germline, CDR1 is LNHNV and CDR2 is YYDKDF (reference sequence). This CDR3 is built from 16 residues. This CDR3 is CATSRGEGARTDTQYF. CDR3 nucleotides: TGTGCCACCAGCAGAGGAGAGGGGGCAAGGACAGATACGCAGTATTTT.

This clone was seen a single time. The chain links TRBV18 to TRBJ2-3; 10 nucleotides line up with TRBD1. The CDR3 has 15 amino acids. V trimming: 3 bases; J trimming: 9 bases; junction bases outside the gene matches: 9. CDR1 and CDR2 from the germline V gene are KGHSH and LQKENI. The DNA for the CDR3 is TGTGCCAGCTCACCCCCGGGACAGGGGAAAGGAACGCAGTATTTT. Residues: CASSPPGQGKGTQYF.